The 27 T cell receptor beta chains below were found in one sample sequenced in a study of T cell responses to AZD1222 COVID-19 vaccine. TCRdb's table, derived via immunoSEQ multiplex PCR, lists solely in-frame clones and lacks some. The sample lists about 110,000 clones, 88% occurring once. Sequencing used peripheral blood, obtained on day 0 of MenACWY control vaccination. These receptors all stem from an adult in good health.

The rearrangement joins TRBV7-6 to TRBJ1-5; D is possibly TRBD1 (6 bases). CDR3 size: 15 residues. Germline CDR1 and CDR2: SGHVS and FNYEAQ. V was pared by 7 bases and J by 3 bases, with 16 bases between. Here the CDR3 DNA reads TGTGCCAGCACCGAAAGAGGGGGTCCCAATCAGCCCCAGCATTTT. Translation gives CASTERGGPNQPQHF.

The rearrangement uses TRBV7-2 and TRBJ1-1; no reliable D call. The CDR3 runs 14 residues. V was shortened by 3 bases and J by 1 base, with 9 bases between the two germline ends. Germline CDR1 SGHTA, CDR2 FQGNSA. In DNA, the CDR3 is TGTGCCAGCAGCTTCTATACGGGGAACACTGAAGCTTTCTTT. Its protein is CASSFYTGNTEAFF.

This chain uses TRBV30 with TRBJ1-3; 7 nucleotides line up with TRBD1. There are 14 residues in the CDR3. Germline assignment: CDR1 GTSNPN and CDR2 SVGIG (reference sequence). V shed 0 bases and J 4 bases; nucleotides not matched to a gene: 3. The CDR3 region is CAWSVGGSGNTIYF. The CDR3 DNA reads TGTGCCTGGAGTGTAGGGGGCTCCGGAAACACCATATATTTT.

The chain recombines TRBV7-6 with TRBJ2-6; D unclear. CDR1 and CDR2 (germline): SGHVS, FNYEAQ. CDR3 size: 16 residues. V was pared by 5 bases and J by 0 bases, with 11 bases between. The CDR3 DNA is TGTGCCAGCAGCCCTAGACCGACCTCTGGGGCCAACGTCCTGACTTTC. Translating it yields CASSPRPTSGANVLTF.

The V call is TRBV7-2, the J call TRBJ2-3; TRBD2 agrees at 8 bases. With 3 bases clipped from V and 0 bases from J, the junction kept 5 bases outside the gene matches. Germline V gives CDR1 SGHTA, CDR2 FQGNSA. The CDR3 totals 16 residues. The DNA for the CDR3 is TGTGCCAGCAGCTTTTTAGCGGGACGGAGCACAGATACGCAGTATTTT. Translation gives CASSFLAGRSTDTQYF.

The gene calls are TRBV11-2 and TRBJ2-7; 9 nucleotides line up with TRBD2. Germline trimming cut 5 bases from V and 2 bases from J; bases unmatched to any gene: 7. The germline V gene has CDR1 SGHAT and CDR2 FQNNGV. This CDR3 is 15 amino acids long. CDR3 residues: CASSLSGGQTYEQYF. Written as DNA, the CDR3 is TGTGCCAGCAGCCTTAGCGGGGGACAAACCTACGAGCAGTACTTC.

J is TRBJ2-1 and V is TRBV11-2; 7 nucleotides match TRBD2. The V and J ends lost 6 bases and 5 bases, in that order; junction bases with no gene match: 7. This CDR3 is 14 amino acids long. CDR1 and CDR2 from the germline V gene are SGHAT and FQNNGV. CDR3 nucleotides: TGTGCCAGCAGTATATCTAGCGGACACAATGAGCAGTTCTTC. It codes for CASSISSGHNEQFF.

The chain recombines TRBV6-5 with TRBJ2-1, with D hard to call. The CDR3 totals 13 residues. Germline values: CDR1 MNHEY, CDR2 SVGAGI. Between the trimmed V and J ends, which lost 4 bases and 5 bases, there was a span of 9 bases. The CDR3 sequence: CASSSLGHNEQFF. CDR3 DNA: TGTGCCAGCAGTTCATTAGGCCACAATGAGCAGTTCTTC.

This clone was found once. The J gene is TRBJ2-1, the V gene TRBV7-2; no firm D call. In germline, CDR1 is SGHTA, CDR2 FQGNSA. The V and J ends lost 1 base and 10 bases respectively, with 14 bases between them. This CDR3 is built from 14 residues. The CDR3 here is CASSLDVLAWEQFF. CDR3 coding DNA: TGTGCCAGCAGCTTAGACGTGCTGGCGTGGGAGCAGTTCTTC.

The rearrangement links TRBV6-5 to TRBJ1-1; a possible D gene is TRBD1 (5 bases). Looked up from germline, CDR1 is MNHEY and CDR2 is SVGAGI. Trimming shortened V by 2 bases and J by 4 bases, and 8 bases separated the two germline ends. The CDR3 contains 13 residues. CDR3: CASSYGDSTEAFF. CDR3 sequence (DNA): TGTGCCAGCAGTTACGGCGACAGCACTGAAGCTTTCTTT.

This chain links TRBV6-5 with TRBJ1-3; TRBD1 is a possible D gene (5 bases). Trimming cost V 7 bases and J 1 base, with 11 bases left between them. This CDR3 has 14 amino acids. Germline assignment: CDR1 MNHEY and CDR2 SVGAGI. CDR3 region: CASNFGGSGNTIYF. CDR3 nucleotide sequence: TGTGCCAGCAACTTCGGGGGGTCTGGAAACACCATATATTTT.

The rearrangement joins TRBV7-8 to TRBJ1-2, with TRBD1 identical over 7 bases. Germline loops: CDR1 SGHVS, CDR2 FQNEAQ. The CDR3 runs 16 residues. Trimming at V came to 3 bases and at J to 1 base, leaving 8 bases not matched to a gene. CDR3 DNA: TGTGCCAGCAGCTTCACCACGGGACAGATTAACTATGGCTACACCTTC. Protein sequence: CASSFTTGQINYGYTF. Full variable domain (missing parts from reference TRBV7-8 and TRBJ1-2): GAGVSQSPRYKVAKRGQDVALRCDPISGHVSLFWYQQALGQGPEFLTYFQNEAQLDKSGLPSDRFFAERPEGSVSTLKIQRTQQEDSAVYLCASSFTTGQINYGYTFGSGTRLTVV.

The chain recombines TRBV5-8 with TRBJ2-1, with TRBD1 identical over 7 bases. Per the germline V gene, CDR1 is SGHTS and CDR2 is YDEGEE. This CDR3 has 14 amino acids. V was clipped by 4 bases and J by 4 bases; unmatched bases: 5. This CDR3 reads CASSTGTDYNEQFF. CDR3 DNA sequence: TGTGCCAGCAGCACCGGGACAGATTACAATGAGCAGTTCTTC.

This clone was recorded only once. V and J are TRBV28 and TRBJ1-2, with 9 bases aligning to TRBD1. The J segment lost 12 bases and the V segment lost 1 base, leaving 6 bases of the junction unmatched. CDR1 MDHEN and CDR2 SYDVKM come from the germline V gene. This CDR3 has 13 amino acids. CDR3 sequence (DNA): TGTGCCAGCAGTTTATTGGGACAGGGAGGAAACACCTTC. This sequence encodes CASSLLGQGGNTF.

This chain uses TRBV28 with TRBJ1-2; 8 nucleotides align to TRBD1. Looked up from germline, CDR1 is MDHEN and CDR2 is SYDVKM. The CDR3 has 14 residues. Trimming removed 6 bases from V and 3 bases from J; junction bases left unmatched: 6. CDR3: CASSPPTGDYGYTF. DNA for the CDR3: TGTGCCAGCAGCCCTCCGACAGGGGACTATGGCTACACCTTC.

The rearrangement uses TRBV27 and TRBJ2-6; D unresolved. CDR1 and CDR2 from the germline V gene are MNHEY and SMNVEV (reference sequence). This CDR3 has 16 residues. V was shortened by 2 bases and J by 0 bases, with 8 bases between the two germline ends. In DNA, the CDR3 is TGTGCCAGCAGTTTACTTTGGTCCTCTGGGGCCAACGTCCTGACTTTC. This encodes CASSLLWSSGANVLTF. The variable domain in full, completed from reference TRBV27 and TRBJ2-6, reads EAQVTQNPRYLITVTGKKLTVTCSQNMNHEYMSWYRQDPGLGLRQIYYSMNVEVTDKGDVPEGYKVSRKEKRNFPLILESPSPNQTSLYFCASSLLWSSGANVLTFGAGSRLTVL.

Note on this clone: The sample holds other DNA sequences that translate to the same CDR3. The rearrangement uses TRBV6-5 and TRBJ1-2; D gene ambiguous. Looked up from germline, CDR1 is MNHEY and CDR2 is SVGAGI. V lost 2 bases and J 8 bases, leaving 6 bases between the germline ends. This CDR3 comprises 11 residues. The CDR3 sequence is CASSYRGGYTF. CDR3 coding DNA: TGTGCCAGCAGTTACCGCGGCGGCTACACCTTC.

This clone is medium-sized within its sample. V usage is TRBV27 and J usage is TRBJ2-2; 7 bases fit TRBD2. Germline CDR1 MNHEY, CDR2 SMNVEV (reference sequence). V dropped 2 bases and J dropped 2; count of bases not matched to a gene: 8. The CDR3 extends over 17 amino acids. This chain's CDR3 is CASSLRSGKHNTGELFF. DNA for the CDR3: TGTGCCAGCAGTTTACGAAGCGGGAAACATAACACCGGGGAGCTGTTTTTT.

CDR3 sequence: CASSPARTGPYEQYF. The DNA for the CDR3 is TGTGCCAGCAGCCCGGCCCGGACAGGACCCTACGAGCAGTACTTC. This rearrangement joins TRBV6-5 to TRBJ2-7; TRBD1 matches at 7 bases. This CDR3 region has 15 residues. Germline loops: CDR1 MNHEY, CDR2 SVGAGI. Losses at the gene ends were 6 bases for V and 2 bases for J; bases not matched to a gene: 10.

The chain couples TRBV19 to TRBJ1-3; TRBD1 might be the D (6 bases). With 3 bases removed from V and 0 bases from J, the gap between germline ends came to 15 bases. The CDR3 totals 17 residues. Per germline, CDR1 LNHDA and CDR2 SQIVND (reference sequence). The CDR3 sequence: CASSIQGMGDSGNTIYF. CDR3 DNA: TGTGCCAGTAGTATCCAGGGGATGGGAGACTCTGGAAACACCATATATTTT.

This chain connects TRBV5-1 to TRBJ1-6; 7 positions match TRBD1. CDR1 is SGHRS, CDR2 YFSETQ, per germline. Losses at the gene ends were 3 bases for V and 6 bases for J; bases not matched to a gene: 6. The CDR3 is 15 residues long. CDR3 region: CASSSTGTVNSPLHF. DNA of the CDR3: TGCGCCAGCAGCTCCACCGGGACAGTTAATTCACCCCTCCACTTT.

V and J are TRBV5-1 and TRBJ1-2, with TRBD1 matching over 7 bases. Germline values: CDR1 SGHRS, CDR2 YFSETQ. The CDR3 length is 15 residues. After removal of 4 bases from V and 6 bases from J, the junction contained 12 bases not matched to a gene. CDR3 coding DNA: TGCGCCAGCAGCCCGGACTTTACAGGGGATGATGGCTACACCTTC. Amino acids: CASSPDFTGDDGYTF. The full variable domain, with the rest looked up from reference TRBV5-1 and TRBJ1-2, is KAGVTQTPRYLIKTRGQQVTLSCSPISGHRSVSWYQQTPGQGLQFLFEYFSETQRNKGNFPGRFSGRQFSNSRSEMNVSTLELGDSALYLCASSPDFTGDDGYTFGSGTRLTVV.

The rearrangement links TRBV24-1 to TRBJ2-7; 8 positions agree with TRBD1. The CDR3 loop spans 15 amino acids. After removal of 5 bases from V and 1 base from J, the junction contained 6 bases not matched to a gene. Germline V lookup: CDR1 KGHDR, CDR2 SFDVKD. The CDR3 reads CATSGRTGRSYEQYF. The CDR3 DNA follows: TGTGCCACCAGTGGCAGGACAGGGAGATCCTACGAGCAGTACTTC.

J is TRBJ2-5 and V is TRBV10-2; 13 bases match TRBD2. CDR3 size: 20 residues. V lost 2 bases to trimming and J lost 2 bases; unmatched junction nucleotides: 14. Per germline, CDR1 WSHSY and CDR2 SAAADI. As DNA, the CDR3 is TGCGCCAGCAGTGAGGCCCGCGCACTAGCGGGGGGGCCGGATCAAGAGACCCAGTACTTC. It encodes CASSEARALAGGPDQETQYF.

The rearrangement joins TRBV4-3 to TRBJ1-4; TRBD1 might be the D (5 bases). The germline V gene encodes CDR1 LGHNA and CDR2 YSLEER. V was trimmed by 0 bases and J by 12 bases, leaving 17 bases between them. This CDR3 comprises 15 residues. The CDR3 reads CASSQDKGWVGELFF. CDR3 in DNA: TGCGCCAGCAGCCAAGATAAGGGATGGGTAGGGGAACTGTTTTTT.

This chain joins TRBV2 and TRBJ1-5, with a tentative D call TRBD1 (6 bases). The V end was cut by 6 bases, the J end by 5 bases, with 14 bases between. Germline V CDR1 and CDR2: SNHLY, FYNNEI. The CDR3 has 14 amino acids. CDR3 coding DNA: TGTGCCAGCAGCATAACAACAGGGTATCAGCCCCAGCATTTT. The encoded protein is CASSITTGYQPQHF.

Here the CDR3 DNA reads TGTGCCAGTAGGGGACAGGGGATCGCTGAAGCTTTCTTT. Translating gives CASRGQGIAEAFF. The chain joins TRBV19 to TRBJ1-1; 10 bases are a match to TRBD1. Germline V lookup: CDR1 LNHDA, CDR2 SQIVND (reference sequence). Trimming removed 6 bases from V and 6 bases from J; junction bases left unmatched: 4. The CDR3 has 13 residues. The complete variable domain, with remaining parts taken from reference TRBV19 and TRBJ1-1, reads DGGITQSPKYLFRKEGQNVTLSCEQNLNHDAMYWYRQDPGQGLRLIYYSQIVNDFQKGDIAEGYSVSREKKESFPLTVTSAQKNPTAFYLCASRGQGIAEAFFGQGTRLTVV.